This T cell receptor beta chain emerged from a study of shared clonotypes between healthy human individuals. The V end lost 6 bases, the J end lost 2 bases, and 13 bases lay between the germline ends. The germline gives CDR1 MNHNS, CDR2 SASEGT. The CDR3 spans 14 residues. Findings and caveats of the study: Naive subsets generally exceeded memory subsets in estimated richness.

TCRdb's copy holds only in-frame clones and misses some; the assay was immunoSEQ multiplex PCR. The table lists 2 million to 2.5 million clones, approximately 93% of them singletons. Comment on this clone: What it binds is not known. Other DNA sequences in this specimen translate into the identical CDR3.

The source is a man between 18 and 35 years old in good health. Some clones in this sample may be carry-over from other donors' samples. This chain joins TRBV6-1 and TRBJ1-2, with D possibly matching TRBD1 (6 bases). Sequenced input: naive CD4+ T cells from PBMCs. Sample subset: CD45RA+ positively selected. The CDR3 DNA reads TGTGCCAGCAGGGAGGGGGGAACCAACTATGGCTACACCTTC. Its protein is CASREGGTNYGYTF.